The clone carrying this TCR beta chain has just a few counts. This entry is derived from a study of cytomegalovirus exposure and HLA in healthy donors. At the level of the study: From HLA-typed donors, an early data release held about 92 million unique TCRs.

Researchers ran the PCR with 60 Vbeta and 13 Jbeta primers. Measured with immunoSEQ multiplex PCR; TCRdb has only the in-frame clones, and not every one. Among over 150,000 clones listed, roughly 84% were seen once. Germline V CDR1 and CDR2: SGDLS, YYNGEE. The length of the CDR3 is 11 residues. The V and J ends lost 3 bases and 8 bases respectively, with 8 bases between them. This chain joins TRBV9 and TRBJ1-2; D perhaps matches TRBD1 (6 bases). Sample: PBMCs. This sequence was found in a boy aged 2 to 10 in good health and CMV-seronegative. The CDR3 here is CASSDQGGYTF. For the CDR3, the DNA is TGTGCCAGCAGCGACCAGGGGGGCTACACCTTC.